This passage covers 12 T cell receptor beta chains from one sample sequenced in a study of blood T cells in healthy people across ages. A J-beta primer mix and a sample-barcoded 5' primer were used in a second PCR of roughly 6 to 12 cycles. MiXCR was run by TCRdb on the 5' RACE reads, yielding one entry per CDR3 protein. The table records some 900,000 distinct CDR3 sequences, under 50% of them present only once. Material for sequencing was blood. All receptors derive from a man aged 25-40 years in good health.

The J gene is TRBJ2-7, the V gene TRBV20-1; unclear D gene. Germline lookup yields CDR1 DFQATT and CDR2 SNEGSKA (reference sequence). CDR3 length: 13 amino acids. V lost 1 base and J 0 bases, leaving 7 bases between the germline ends. The CDR3 loop reads CSARVGRSYEQYF. The CDR3 region has the DNA TGCAGTGCTAGAGTCGGTCGCTCCTACGAGCAGTACTTC.

The chain carries TRBV5-1 and TRBJ2-5; D might be TRBD1 (8 bases). V shed 4 bases and J shed 1 base, with 14 bases lying between them. Germline CDR1 SGHRS, CDR2 YFSETQ. This CDR3 has 15 residues. The CDR3 loop reads CASSLQGGFQETQYF. CDR3 DNA sequence: TGCGCCAGCAGCCTACAGGGGGGGTTCCAAGAGACCCAGTACTTC.

This clonotype came up a few times. The chain carries TRBV5-5 and TRBJ2-5, with 7 bases matching TRBD2. Germline V CDR1 and CDR2: SGHKS, YYEKEE (reference sequence). The CDR3 loop spans 15 amino acids. V shed 3 bases and J 4 bases; nucleotides not matched to a gene: 9. The CDR3 protein is CASSYAGTMGETQYF. In DNA form, the CDR3 reads TGTGCCAGCAGCTACGCCGGGACTATGGGAGAGACCCAGTACTTC.

The chain joins TRBV6-2 or TRBV6-3 to TRBJ1-1; 7 bases line up with TRBD1. Trimming at V came to 5 bases and at J to 1 base, leaving 4 bases not matched to a gene. Germline loops: CDR1 MNHEY, CDR2 SVGEGT. This CDR3 comprises 14 residues. In nucleotides, the CDR3 is TGTGCCAGCAGTCGTTCAGGGGGGAACACTGAAGCTTTCTTT. As protein: CASSRSGGNTEAFF.

J is TRBJ2-7 and V is TRBV3-1, with 9 bases identical to TRBD1. This CDR3 region has 15 residues. V lost 3 bases to trimming and J lost 6 bases; unmatched junction nucleotides: 9. The V gene's germline CDR1 is LGHDT and CDR2 YNNKEL (reference sequence). The CDR3 region is CASSHGDRDLVEQYF. In nucleotides, the CDR3 is TGTGCCAGCAGCCACGGGGACAGGGATTTGGTCGAGCAGTACTTC.

As to this clonotype: Mismatch with germline at one junction end may stem from a read error. V is TRBV6-2 or TRBV6-3 and J is TRBJ2-7; 11 bases are shared with TRBD1. This CDR3 contains 13 residues. Germline CDR1 reads MNHEY; CDR2 reads SVGEGT. CDR3 DNA sequence: TGTGCCGGCAGGACAGGGGGCACCTACGAGCAGTACTTC. Translation gives CAGRTGGTYEQYF.

The rearrangement links TRBV2 to TRBJ1-2; TRBD1 matches 9 bases. Germline V gene data show CDR1 as SNHLY and CDR2 as FYNNEI. The V and J ends lost 8 bases and 2 bases, in that order; junction bases with no gene match: 3. CDR3 length: 13 residues. The CDR3 here is CASRDRDNYGYTF. In DNA, the CDR3 is TGTGCCAGCCGGGACAGGGACAACTATGGCTACACCTTC.

CDR3 in amino acids: CASSYPGKGYTF. DNA for the CDR3: TGTGCCAGCAGTTACCCCGGGAAGGGCTACACCTTC. This chain connects TRBV6-6 to TRBJ1-2, with D uncertain. The CDR3 is made up of 12 amino acids. Germline V lookup: CDR1 MNHNY, CDR2 SVGAGI (reference sequence). Trimming left V 2 bases short and J 8 bases short, with 9 bases between.

This clonotype has only a few counts. CDR3 region: CASSSDSPTSGGKADTQYF. CDR3 coding DNA: TGTGCCAGCAGTTCAGACTCACCGACTAGCGGGGGGAAGGCAGATACGCAGTATTTT. The rearrangement uses TRBV12-3 or TRBV12-4 and TRBJ2-3, with 13 bases aligning to TRBD2. This CDR3 is 19 amino acids long. Losses at the gene ends were 4 bases for V and 4 bases for J; bases not matched to a gene: 14.

This chain's CDR3 is CASSYQSLSTGELFF. For the CDR3, the DNA is TGTGCCAGCAGTTACCAATCTCTTAGCACCGGGGAGCTGTTTTTT. This sequence joins TRBV6-5 and TRBJ2-2; D gene unclear. CDR3 length equals 15 residues. Germline V lookup: CDR1 MNHEY, CDR2 SVGAGI. With 2 bases removed from V and 4 bases from J, the gap between germline ends came to 11 bases.

In regard to this clonotype: A junction end diverges from the germline sequence, so it may reflect a read error. The chain carries TRBV27 and TRBJ1-2; TRBD1 might be the D (6 bases). This CDR3 spans 16 amino acids. Per the germline V gene, CDR1 is MNHEY and CDR2 is SMNVEV (reference sequence). CDR3 nucleotide sequence: TGTGCCAGCAGTTCATCCATCGGAGAGGGGGTCCGTGGCCACACCTTC. This gives the protein CASSSSIGEGVRGHTF.

This clonotype was observed many times. The chain recombines TRBV27 with TRBJ2-3; D is unclear. The V and J ends lost 3 bases and 1 base respectively, with 5 bases between them. The CDR3 totals 13 residues. Germline V CDR1 and CDR2: MNHEY, SMNVEV (reference sequence). As DNA, the CDR3 is TGTGCCAGCAGTTTCTCGCGCACAGATACGCAGTATTTT. Its protein is CASSFSRTDTQYF.